This T cell receptor (beta chain) was profiled in a study of T-cell reconstitution after alpha-beta-depleted transplantation in children. This sample's TCRbeta library carried unique molecular identifier barcodes. TCRdb re-derived calls from the PCR reads in MiXCR, one entry per CDR3 protein. The table includes about 540,000 distinct CDR3 sequences, about a sixth detected once. Trimming removed 3 bases from V and 0 bases from J; junction bases left unmatched: 3. This CDR3 has 16 amino acids. The clonotype originates from a human donor who donated a stem cell graft to a child with acute lymphoblastic leukemia. The chain recombines TRBV12-3 or TRBV12-4 with TRBJ1-5; 9 nucleotides match TRBD1. The sequenced sample was PBMCs from the stem cell graft donor, obtained from the stem cell graft. Here the CDR3 reads CASSFGTGNSNQPQHF. The CDR3 nucleotides are TGTGCCAGCAGTTTTGGGACAGGGAATAGCAATCAGCCCCAGCATTTT.